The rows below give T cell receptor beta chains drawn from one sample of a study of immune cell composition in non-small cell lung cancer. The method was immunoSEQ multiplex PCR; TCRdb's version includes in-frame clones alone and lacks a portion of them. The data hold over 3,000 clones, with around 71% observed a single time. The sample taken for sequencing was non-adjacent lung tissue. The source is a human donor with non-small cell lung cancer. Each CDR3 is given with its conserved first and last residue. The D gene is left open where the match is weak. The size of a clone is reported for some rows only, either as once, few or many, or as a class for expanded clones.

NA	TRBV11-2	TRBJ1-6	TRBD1	TGTGCCAGCAGCTTAATTAGGACAGGGGATAAGGCTTCACCCCTCCACTTT	CASSLIRTGDKASPLHF
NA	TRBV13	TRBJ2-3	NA	TGTGCCAGCAGGTTTAGTTCCCCTCAAGATACGCAGTATTTT	CASRFSSPQDTQYF
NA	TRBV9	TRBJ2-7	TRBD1	TGTGCCAGCAGCGGCCGACAGGGGAACGAGCAGTACTTC	CASSGRQGNEQYF
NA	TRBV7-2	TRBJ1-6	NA	TGTGCCAGCAACGGGGGGGGACTCTCACCCCTCCACTTT	CASNGGGLSPLHF
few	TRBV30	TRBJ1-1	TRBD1	TGTGCCTGGGCGGACAGGCCGAACACTGAAGCTTTCTTT	CAWADRPNTEAFF
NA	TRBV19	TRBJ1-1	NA	TGTGCCAGTAGGATTGGGGAGACTGAAGCTTTCTTT	CASRIGETEAFF
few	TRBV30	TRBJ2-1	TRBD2	TGTGCCTGGACCTTCGGTAGCGGGGGGTGGAATGAGCAGTTCTTC	CAWTFGSGGWNEQFF
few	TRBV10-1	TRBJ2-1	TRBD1	TGCGCCAGCAGTGAGACCGGGACAGGGTTTGTCGATGAGCAGTTCTTC	CASSETGTGFVDEQFF
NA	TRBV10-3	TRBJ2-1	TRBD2	TGTGCCATCAGAGCCGGGACTAGCGGGGGGGCTTCACGCTACAATGAGCAGTTCTTC	CAIRAGTSGGASRYNEQFF
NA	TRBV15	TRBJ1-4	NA	TGTGCCACCAGCAATCGGATGGCGGGTGAAAAACTGTTTTTT	CATSNRMAGEKLFF
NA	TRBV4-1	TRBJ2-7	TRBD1	TGCGCCAGCAGCCAAGATGGGACAGGGGAGCACTACGAGCAGTACTTC	CASSQDGTGEHYEQYF
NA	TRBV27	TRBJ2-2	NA	TGTGCCAGCAGTTTATTTGGGCGGGAGCTGTTTTTT	CASSLFGRELFF
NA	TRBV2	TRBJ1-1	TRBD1	TGTGCCAGAAGATCAGGGGGCCTAGAAGCTTTCTTT	CARRSGGLEAFF
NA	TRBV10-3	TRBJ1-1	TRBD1	TGTGCCATCAGTGAGAGACAGGGGACTGAAGCTTTCTTT	CAISERQGTEAFF
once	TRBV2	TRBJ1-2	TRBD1	TGTGCCAGCAGTGATTCCGGGACAGGCGTCTATGGCTACACCTTC	CASSDSGTGVYGYTF
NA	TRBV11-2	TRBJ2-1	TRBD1	TGTGCCAGCAGCTTAGGGGACAGGTACAATGAGCAGTTCTTC	CASSLGDRYNEQFF
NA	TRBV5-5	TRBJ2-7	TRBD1	TGTGCCAGCAGCCCGTCCGGACAGGGGGCGTACGAGCAGTACTTC	CASSPSGQGAYEQYF
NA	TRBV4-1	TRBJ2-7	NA	TGCGCCAGCAGCCAGTTTGGGCAGAGCTCCTACGAGCAGTACTTC	CASSQFGQSSYEQYF
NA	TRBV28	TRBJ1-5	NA	TGTGCCAGCAGCCTCGGCAGGACAGCGTATCAGCCCCAGCATTTT	CASSLGRTAYQPQHF
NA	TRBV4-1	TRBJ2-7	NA	TGCGCCAGCAGCCAAACTGACAGAGGATACGAGCAGTACTTC	CASSQTDRGYEQYF
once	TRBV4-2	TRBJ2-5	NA	TGTGCCAGCAAACCCCCAGGGGATGGGACCCAGTACTTC	CASKPPGDGTQYF
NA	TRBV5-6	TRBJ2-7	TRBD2	TGTGCCAGCACCTACGGGGGGTATTCCTACGAGCAGTACTTC	CASTYGGYSYEQYF
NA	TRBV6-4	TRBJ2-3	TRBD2	TGTGCCAGCAGTGACAACTGGCGGGGGGGCCCAGATACGCAGTATTTT	CASSDNWRGGPDTQYF
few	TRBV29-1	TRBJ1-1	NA	TGCAGCGTAGGGGGGGACACTGAAGCTTTCTTT	CSVGGDTEAFF
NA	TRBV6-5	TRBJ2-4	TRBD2	TGTGCCAGCACCAAGCCCGGGGGGGAGTCTCAGTACTTC	CASTKPGGESQYF
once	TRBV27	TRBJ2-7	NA	TGTGCCAGCAGTCGAGGGGGAAGGAACACCTACGAGCAGTACTTC	CASSRGGRNTYEQYF
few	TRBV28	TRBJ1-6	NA	TGTGCCAGCAGTTCAAGGAGCTCCTATAATTCACCCCTCCACTTT	CASSSRSSYNSPLHF
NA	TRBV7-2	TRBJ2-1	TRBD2	TGTGCCAGCAGCTTAAGGCGGGGGGCCGGGTACAATGAGCAGTTCTTC	CASSLRRGAGYNEQFF
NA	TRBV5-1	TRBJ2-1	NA	TGCGCCAGCAGCTGGAACTTTGAGGATGAGCAGTTCTTC	CASSWNFEDEQFF
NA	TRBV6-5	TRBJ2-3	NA	TGTGCCAGCAGTTTCAACGGACTAATGATCGCAGATACGCAGTATTTT	CASSFNGLMIADTQYF
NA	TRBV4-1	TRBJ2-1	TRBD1	TGCGCCAGCCATACCGGGACAGGGGTGCATGAGCAGTTCTTC	CASHTGTGVHEQFF
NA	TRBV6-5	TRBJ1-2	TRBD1	TGTGCCAGCAGTTACCCCGGACAGGGAGAAACTAGCTTC	CASSYPGQGETSF
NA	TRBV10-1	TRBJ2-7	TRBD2	TGCGCCAGCAGTGACGGAGCGGGGGGTTACGAGCAGTACTTC	CASSDGAGGYEQYF
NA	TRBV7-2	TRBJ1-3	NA	TGTGCCAGCAGCTTATACAGCAGGGCGGAAGGAAACACCATATATTTT	CASSLYSRAEGNTIYF
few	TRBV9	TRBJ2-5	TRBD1	TGTGCCCGTGGACAGGGATGGCAAGAGACCCAGTACTTC	CARGQGWQETQYF
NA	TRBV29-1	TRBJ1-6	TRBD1	TGCAGCGCTCAGACCGGGACAGGGATCAATTCACCCCTCCACTTT	CSAQTGTGINSPLHF
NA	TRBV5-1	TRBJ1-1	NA	TGCGCCAGCAGCTCTCAGGGTGTTGGCACTGAAGCTTTCTTT	CASSSQGVGTEAFF
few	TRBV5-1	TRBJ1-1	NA	TGCGCCAGCAGCTTGGGGGCTGATTACACTGAAGCTTTCTTT	CASSLGADYTEAFF
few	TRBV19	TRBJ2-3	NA	TGTGCCAGTAGTAACCAGGGTCTAAGAGATACGCAGTATTTT	CASSNQGLRDTQYF
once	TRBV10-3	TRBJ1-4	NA	TGTGCCATCAGTGAACAGGCAACTAATGAAAAACTGTTTTTT	CAISEQATNEKLFF
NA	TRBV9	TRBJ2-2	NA	TGTGCCAGCAGCGTAGTGGGCGACACCGGGGAGCTGTTTTTT	CASSVVGDTGELFF
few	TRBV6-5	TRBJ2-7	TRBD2	TGTGCCAGGGGACTAGCGGGGTCTAGCTCCTACGAGCAGTACTTC	CARGLAGSSSYEQYF
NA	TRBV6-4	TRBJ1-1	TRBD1	TGTGCCAGCAGTGCAACAGGGGCCACTGAAGCTTTCTTT	CASSATGATEAFF
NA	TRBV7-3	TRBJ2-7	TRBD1	TGTGCCAGCAGCCACGGGACAGGGGGCTCCTACGAGCAGTACTTC	CASSHGTGGSYEQYF
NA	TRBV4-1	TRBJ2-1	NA	TGCGCCAGCAGCCAAGACCTAGTAGGCAATGAGCAGTTCTTC	CASSQDLVGNEQFF
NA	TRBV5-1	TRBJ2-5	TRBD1	TGCGCCAGCAGCTTCCCGGGACAGCAAGAGACCCAGTACTTC	CASSFPGQQETQYF
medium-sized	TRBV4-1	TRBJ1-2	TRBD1	TGCGCCAGCAGCCACGGGACAGGGGAAGGCTACACCTTC	CASSHGTGEGYTF
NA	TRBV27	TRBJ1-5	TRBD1	TGTGCCAGCAGTAGAACAGGGGTGGACAATCAGCCCCAGCATTTT	CASSRTGVDNQPQHF
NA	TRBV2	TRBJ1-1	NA	TGTGCCAGCAGTGAGGCAACATGGAACACTGAAGCTTTCTTT	CASSEATWNTEAFF
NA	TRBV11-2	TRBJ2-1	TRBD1	TGTGCCAGCAGCCCCTCGGGACAGCGATTTTACAATGAGCAGTTCTTC	CASSPSGQRFYNEQFF
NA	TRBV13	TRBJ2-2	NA	TGTGCCAGCAGCTCTCAGGGGCGCTCGTACATGTTTTTT	CASSSQGRSYMFF
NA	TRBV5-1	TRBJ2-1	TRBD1	TGCGCCAGCAGCCCCCTAGTGGGACAGCACAATGAGCAGTTCTTC	CASSPLVGQHNEQFF
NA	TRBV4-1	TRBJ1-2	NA	TGCGCCAGCAGCTCGGGACTCTCTTTGGGCCGAGGCTACACCTTC	CASSSGLSLGRGYTF
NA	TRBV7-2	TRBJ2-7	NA	TGTGCCAGCAGCTTAGCGCCCCCGGGCGAGCAGTACTTC	CASSLAPPGEQYF
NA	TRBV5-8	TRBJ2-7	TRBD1	TGTGCCAGCAGCAAGGGACAGGGCTTTTCCTCCTACGAGCAGTACTTC	CASSKGQGFSSYEQYF
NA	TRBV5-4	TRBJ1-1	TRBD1	TGTGCCAGCAGCTTAAGGGACAGGGGAACTGAAGCTTTCTTT	CASSLRDRGTEAFF
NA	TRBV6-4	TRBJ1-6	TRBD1	TGTGCCAGCAGTGAAGGACAGGGGTTCAATTCACCCCTCCACTTT	CASSEGQGFNSPLHF
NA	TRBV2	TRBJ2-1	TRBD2	TGTGCCAGCAGTGTCGAGCGGGGGGCGAATGAGCAGTTCTTC	CASSVERGANEQFF
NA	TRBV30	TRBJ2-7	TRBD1	TGTGCCTGGAGCCAAGGGACAGGGTTATCCTACGAGCAGTACTTC	CAWSQGTGLSYEQYF
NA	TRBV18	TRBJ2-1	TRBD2	TGTGCCAGCTCACCACAGCGGGGCGACTACAATGAGCAGTTCTTC	CASSPQRGDYNEQFF